This T cell receptor (beta chain) was obtained from a study of T cell responses to AZD1222 COVID-19 vaccine. Overall study context: Investigators merged groups given second doses at roughly 4 or roughly 12 weeks.

Measured with immunoSEQ multiplex PCR; TCRdb has only the in-frame clones, and not every one. The sample has 130,000 to 150,000 clones, around nine tenths seen once. Notes on this clone: Antigen specificity is unknown.

General study findings and limits: Spike-specific TCR breadth and depth rose after two AZD1222 doses. Possibly, clonal diversity was underestimated; donors were largely white British and included more females.

V lost 1 base and J lost 2; bases outside the gene matches: 4. The germline gives CDR1 SEHNR, CDR2 FQNEAQ (reference sequence). The CDR3 has 15 residues. This chain uses TRBV7-9 with TRBJ2-7; 8 bases are shared with TRBD1. The source was peripheral blood, collected on day 0 of AZD1222 vaccination. The clonotype comes from an adult in good health. CDR3: CASSLGGTGPYEQYF. The CDR3, as DNA: TGTGCCAGCAGCTTAGGCGGGACAGGCCCCTACGAGCAGTACTTC. Variable domain in full (rest from reference TRBV7-9 and TRBJ2-7): DTGVSQNPRHKITKRGQNVTFRCDPISEHNRLYWYRQTLGQGPEFLTYFQNEAQLEKSRLLSDRFSAERPKGSFSTLEIQRTEQGDSAMYLCASSLGGTGPYEQYFGPGTRLTVT.